The clone carrying this TCR beta chain was seen a handful of times. Its antigen is unidentified. This record comes from a study of cytomegalovirus exposure and HLA in healthy donors. Overall study results and limits: For most TCR beta V segments, an earlier analysis put the productive rate at about 87% or about 30% of the time.

This PCR relied on a set of 60 Vbeta primers and 13 Jbeta primers. Clones were sequenced by immunoSEQ multiplex PCR, and TCRdb holds only the in-frame ones, with some missing. The sample contains over 70,000 clones, about four fifths of which appear only once. The CDR3 covers 13 residues. Trimming removed 6 bases from V and 5 bases from J; junction bases left unmatched: 4. Germline V lookup: CDR1 MNHNY, CDR2 SVGAGI (reference sequence). The V gene is TRBV6-6, the J gene TRBJ1-1; 9 nucleotides match TRBD1. This receptor was obtained from a man over 45 in good health and CMV-seropositive. Material for sequencing was PBMCs. CDR3 in amino acids: CASRETGGTEAFF. The DNA of the CDR3 is TGTGCCAGCAGGGAGACAGGGGGGACTGAAGCTTTCTTT.